What follows are 32 T cell receptor beta chains derived from one specimen sequenced in a study of T cell changes during pregnancy in multiple sclerosis. Only in-frame clones appear in the TCRdb table, and some are missing; sequencing was by immunoSEQ multiplex PCR. The sample lists more than 65,000 clones; about 93% were seen once. This sample comprised CD4+ T cells from peripheral blood mononuclear cells, obtained before pregnancy. These receptors all stem from a female donor with multiple sclerosis, enrolled in a pregnancy study.

This clone came up a few times. This chain uses TRBV19 with TRBJ1-1, with a possible D match to TRBD1 (6 bases). This CDR3 is 14 amino acids long. The V gene lost 7 bases and the J gene lost 10 bases, with 22 bases spanning the gap. Germline lookup yields CDR1 LNHDA and CDR2 SQIVND (reference sequence). For the CDR3, the DNA is TGTGCCAGTAAAGTTGGGGACAAACTTGGGGCAGCTTTCTTT. This sequence encodes CASKVGDKLGAAFF.

The rearrangement joins TRBV28 to TRBJ1-2, with a weak D call TRBD1 (6 bases). The CDR3 extends over 15 amino acids. The ends were cut back, 3 bases at V and 3 bases at J, with 14 bases in the middle. Germline assignment: CDR1 MDHEN and CDR2 SYDVKM. The CDR3 loop is CASSFSLAGDYGYTF. CDR3 sequence (DNA): TGTGCCAGCAGTTTTTCGTTGGCAGGGGACTATGGCTACACCTTC.

The chain combines TRBV6-5 with TRBJ2-7; TRBD2 matches at 8 bases. Losses at the gene ends were 6 bases for V and 5 bases for J; bases not matched to a gene: 9. The CDR3 consists of 14 residues. The germline V gene has CDR1 MNHEY and CDR2 SVGAGI. The CDR3 is CASSRFEAGDEQYF. CDR3 in DNA: TGTGCCAGCAGCCGCTTTGAAGCGGGAGACGAGCAGTACTTC.

The J gene is TRBJ1-4, the V gene TRBV11-3; 10 positions agree with TRBD1. Trimming at V came to 5 bases and at J to 0 bases, leaving 6 bases not matched to a gene. The length of the CDR3 is 17 residues. Germline CDR1 is SGHNT and CDR2 is YENEEA. The CDR3, as DNA: TGTGCCAGCAGCAAGGGACAGGGGAGAACAACTAATGAAAAACTGTTTTTT. Its translation: CASSKGQGRTTNEKLFF.

The V gene is TRBV13, the J gene TRBJ2-7; 7 nucleotides line up with TRBD1. CDR3 length: 12 residues. After removal of 5 bases from V and 4 bases from J, the junction contained 2 bases not matched to a gene. Germline CDR1 is PRHDT and CDR2 is FYEKMQ (reference sequence). Here the CDR3 reads CASSKQGYEQYF. Written as DNA, the CDR3 is TGTGCCAGCAGCAAACAGGGGTACGAGCAGTACTTC.

The chain uses TRBV30 and TRBJ2-2, with D perhaps matching TRBD2 (5 bases). Trimming shortened V by 2 bases and J by 7 bases, and 17 bases separated the two germline ends. The V gene's germline CDR1 is GTSNPN and CDR2 SVGIG (reference sequence). This CDR3 region has 15 residues. The CDR3 here is CAWSSPVGVIGELFF. CDR3 bases: TGTGCCTGGAGTTCTCCCGTCGGGGTCATCGGGGAGCTGTTTTTT.

The chain uses TRBV7-3 and TRBJ2-3; D might be TRBD1 (6 bases). Germline assignment: CDR1 SGHTA and CDR2 FQGTGA. V lost 10 bases to trimming and J lost 2 bases, with 13 bases between them. The CDR3 consists of 13 residues. CDR3 DNA: TGTGCCATTGCGTGGGGGCCCACAGATACGCAGTATTTT. This sequence encodes CAIAWGPTDTQYF.

In this sample, this clone turned up once. The V and J genes are TRBV5-1 and TRBJ2-1, with a possible D match to TRBD2 (5 bases). The CDR3 spans 16 residues. Trimming stripped 4 bases from V and 6 bases from J, with 20 bases between. Germline V lookup: CDR1 SGHRS, CDR2 YFSETQ. CDR3 DNA sequence: TGCGCCAGCAGCCCCGGAGGTGGGGTAGTTGGCAATGAGCAGTTCTTC. Its translation: CASSPGGGVVGNEQFF.

V and J are TRBV29-1 and TRBJ2-1, with a weak D call TRBD1 (6 bases). Per germline, CDR1 SQVTM and CDR2 ANQGSEA. The CDR3 runs to 13 residues. V lost 7 bases and J lost 9, with 19 bases in between. The CDR3 here is CSGGSAGAGEQFF. The CDR3 coding sequence is TGCAGCGGGGGGTCTGCAGGGGCCGGTGAGCAGTTCTTC.

The rearrangement uses TRBV20-1 and TRBJ2-1; weak D call: TRBD2 (5 bases). V gave up 4 bases and J gave up 9 bases, with 10 bases separating them. This CDR3 has 11 amino acids. Germline V lookup: CDR1 DFQATT, CDR2 SNEGSKA (reference sequence). In nucleotides, the CDR3 is TGCAGTGCTACGAGGGTTGCTGAGCAGTTCTTC. Protein sequence: CSATRVAEQFF.

The rearrangement joins TRBV2 to TRBJ1-5; 7 bases align to TRBD1. The J segment lost 5 bases and the V segment lost 5 bases, leaving 9 bases of the junction unmatched. The germline CDR1 and CDR2 sequences are SNHLY and FYNNEI. CDR3 length equals 15 residues. The CDR3 bases are TGTGCCAGCAGTCTAGATCGACAGGGATATCAGCCCCAGCATTTT. This codes for CASSLDRQGYQPQHF.

The chain has TRBV19 and TRBJ2-7, with 9 bases that match TRBD1. Germline assignment: CDR1 LNHDA and CDR2 SQIVND (reference sequence). With V trimmed by 7 bases and J by 4 bases, 8 bases remained unmatched. The CDR3 contains 14 residues. The CDR3 sequence is CASKKQGATYEQYF. The CDR3 nucleotides read TGTGCCAGTAAAAAACAGGGGGCGACTTACGAGCAGTACTTC.

This clone has just one count. The chain employs TRBV18 and TRBJ1-2, with 11 bases aligning to TRBD1. Germline CDR1 and CDR2: KGHSH and LQKENI. V lost 4 bases and J lost 2; bases outside the gene matches: 6. The CDR3 covers 16 residues. In nucleotides, the CDR3 is TGTGCCAGCTCACTGGACAGGGGGCAAGGGAACTATGGCTACACCTTC. Residues: CASSLDRGQGNYGYTF.

The chain couples TRBV5-1 to TRBJ1-1, with 8 positions matching TRBD1. This CDR3 is 13 amino acids long. V shed 8 bases, J shed 5 bases, and the junction held 8 bases outside the gene matches. In germline, CDR1 is SGHRS, CDR2 YFSETQ. The CDR3 loop is CASNQGARTEAFF. The CDR3 DNA reads TGCGCCAGTAATCAGGGGGCGCGGACTGAAGCTTTCTTT. The full variable domain, rest sourced from reference TRBV5-1 and TRBJ1-1, is KAGVTQTPRYLIKTRGQQVTLSCSPISGHRSVSWYQQTPGQGLQFLFEYFSETQRNKGNFPGRFSGRQFSNSRSEMNVSTLELGDSALYLCASNQGARTEAFFGQGTRLTVV.

This clone appeared once. V and J are TRBV7-8 and TRBJ1-5; 12 positions match TRBD1. The CDR3 is made up of 17 amino acids. Per germline, CDR1 SGHVS and CDR2 FQNEAQ. The V gene end was trimmed by 5 bases and the J gene end by 0 bases; junction bases not matched to a gene: 5. The chain's CDR3 is CASSDGTGGLSNQPQHF. The CDR3 coding sequence is TGTGCCAGCAGCGACGGGACAGGGGGCCTTAGCAATCAGCCCCAGCATTTT.

J is TRBJ1-5 and V is TRBV6-5; possible D gene TRBD1, 5 bases. Trimming shortened V by 6 bases and J by 4 bases, and 10 bases separated the two germline ends. Germline values: CDR1 MNHEY, CDR2 SVGAGI. The CDR3 consists of 13 residues. The CDR3 DNA reads TGTGCCAGCAGCCCTGACAGAAATCAGCCCCAGCATTTT. Protein sequence: CASSPDRNQPQHF.

This clone is a singleton in its sample. The CDR3 nucleotides are TGCGCCAGCAGCTTGGGGGCTAGCAGCTCCTACAATGAGCAGTTCTTC. It codes for CASSLGASSSYNEQFF. The rearrangement uses TRBV5-1 and TRBJ2-1; maybe TRBD2 (5 bases). Trimming left V 0 bases short and J 0 bases short, with 10 bases between. CDR1 is SGHRS, CDR2 YFSETQ, per germline. The CDR3 spans 16 residues.

The chain links TRBV7-8 to TRBJ1-2; weak D call: TRBD1 (5 bases). With 1 base removed from V and 4 bases from J, the gap between germline ends came to 10 bases. Per the germline V gene, CDR1 is SGHVS and CDR2 is FQNEAQ. The CDR3 has 14 amino acids. CDR3 sequence: CASSLVREGYGYTF. The DNA of the CDR3 is TGTGCCAGCAGCTTAGTCAGGGAAGGCTATGGCTACACCTTC.

Comment on this clone: Compared with germline, one end of the junction differs, possibly owing to a read error. This chain joins TRBV13 and TRBJ1-1; tentatively, D is TRBD1 (5 bases). The length of the CDR3 is 14 residues. Germline CDR1 is PRHDT and CDR2 is FYEKMQ (reference sequence). The CDR3 sequence is CATSGGRANTEAFF. The CDR3 DNA is TGTGCCACCAGCGGGGGGAGGGCGAACACTGAAGCTTTCTTT.

The rearrangement links TRBV5-6 to TRBJ1-2; 7 nucleotides line up with TRBD1. In germline, CDR1 is SGHDT, CDR2 YYEEEE. V shed 1 base and J 5 bases; nucleotides not matched to a gene: 5. There are 14 residues in the CDR3. CDR3 bases: TGTGCCAGCAGCTTGCAGGGGGTGCGGTATGGCTACACCTTC. This encodes CASSLQGVRYGYTF.

This clone has at least ten counts. This chain joins TRBV7-2 and TRBJ2-7; D perhaps matches TRBD1 (5 bases). The germline V gene encodes CDR1 SGHTA and CDR2 FQGNSA. The CDR3 is made up of 14 amino acids. Trimming left V 5 bases short and J 9 bases short, with 20 bases between. CDR3 sequence reads: CASSPSTGNTGQYF. The CDR3 DNA sequence: TGTGCCAGCAGCCCGTCGACTGGGAATACAGGGCAGTACTTC.

This clone has just one count. This rearrangement joins TRBV7-2 to TRBJ2-7, with 11 positions matching TRBD2. CDR3 length: 15 amino acids. V dropped 2 bases and J dropped 5; count of bases not matched to a gene: 5. Germline CDR1 reads SGHTA; CDR2 reads FQGNSA. CDR3 coding DNA: TGTGCCAGCAGCTTACCTACTAGCGGGAGAAACGAGCAGTACTTC. Its translation: CASSLPTSGRNEQYF.

V gene TRBV30 combines with J gene TRBJ1-3; D uncertain. V lost 1 base and J lost 2, with 6 bases in between. The CDR3 consists of 13 residues. The germline gives CDR1 GTSNPN, CDR2 SVGIG (reference sequence). CDR3 in DNA: TGTGCCTGGAGTGGACTCACTGGAAACACCATATATTTT. It codes for CAWSGLTGNTIYF.

This clone has only one observation. The chain recombines TRBV30 with TRBJ2-3, with TRBD2 as a possible D gene (6 bases). Between the trimmed V and J ends, which lost 0 bases and 9 bases, there was a span of 10 bases. The CDR3 runs 12 residues. Germline V gene data show CDR1 as GTSNPN and CDR2 as SVGIG (reference sequence). CDR3 region: CAWSVPAGTQYF. In DNA form, the CDR3 reads TGTGCCTGGAGTGTACCGGCGGGGACGCAGTATTTT.

The V call is TRBV6-5, the J call TRBJ1-1; D not resolved. The CDR3 is made up of 11 amino acids. Germline lookup yields CDR1 MNHEY and CDR2 SVGAGI. Deletions cut 3 bases from V and 5 bases from J, with 4 bases between. The DNA for the CDR3 is TGTGCCAGCAGTTATCGGACTGAAGCTTTCTTT. It encodes CASSYRTEAFF.

CDR3 amino acids: CAWKSGVNTGELFF. The CDR3 nucleotides are TGTGCCTGGAAATCTGGAGTGAACACCGGGGAGCTGTTTTTT. This rearrangement joins TRBV30 to TRBJ2-2; no reliable D call. V shed 4 bases and J shed 1 base, with 10 bases lying between them. Germline lookup yields CDR1 GTSNPN and CDR2 SVGIG (reference sequence). The CDR3 extends over 14 amino acids.

The V and J genes are TRBV19 and TRBJ2-5, with 9 bases identical to TRBD2. This CDR3 comprises 15 residues. Germline assignment: CDR1 LNHDA and CDR2 SQIVND (reference sequence). V dropped 5 bases and J dropped 4; count of bases not matched to a gene: 8. The CDR3 sequence: CASSQPIAGAETQYF. The CDR3 DNA sequence: TGTGCCAGTAGTCAACCCATAGCGGGAGCAGAGACCCAGTACTTC.

V gene TRBV2 combines with J gene TRBJ2-7, with D maybe TRBD1 (6 bases). This CDR3 has 15 residues. Trimming removed 7 bases at V and 2 bases at J, with 18 bases between. Germline V gives CDR1 SNHLY, CDR2 FYNNEI. The CDR3 nucleotides read TGTGCCAGCAACCCCACGACAGGCAGACCCTACGAGCAGTACTTC. Translated, it gives CASNPTTGRPYEQYF. Filled out from reference TRBV2 and TRBJ2-7, the complete variable domain reads EPEVTQTPSHQVTQMGQEVILRCVPISNHLYFYWYRQILGQKVEFLVSFYNNEISEKSEIFDDQFSVERPDGSNFTLKIRSTKLEDSAMYFCASNPTTGRPYEQYFGPGTRLTVT.

The chain combines TRBV5-1 with TRBJ1-2; 10 positions match TRBD1. The ends lost 4 bases at V and 2 bases at J; junction bases unmatched: 14. Looked up from germline, CDR1 is SGHRS and CDR2 is YFSETQ. There are 18 residues in the CDR3. The CDR3 nucleotides read TGCGCCAGCAGCAAGACAGGGGGCCTTTGGACTGCCAACTATGGCTACACCTTC. Translation: CASSKTGGLWTANYGYTF.

The rearrangement links TRBV7-2 to TRBJ2-3; the match to TRBD2 covers 10 bases. The CDR3 is 16 amino acids. V trimming: 5 bases; J trimming: 1 base; junction bases outside the gene matches: 6. Germline loops: CDR1 SGHTA, CDR2 FQGNSA. The CDR3 nucleotides are TGTGCCAGCAGCCCCCGGACTAGCGGTGGCACAGATACGCAGTATTTT. It yields the protein CASSPRTSGGTDTQYF.

This chain uses TRBV28 with TRBJ1-5, with D possibly being TRBD1 (6 bases). This CDR3 spans 13 amino acids. Germline V gene lookup returns CDR1 MDHEN and CDR2 SYDVKM. V shed 8 bases and J shed 4 bases, with 12 bases lying between them. The CDR3 is CASEPTGNQPQHF. CDR3 nucleotide sequence: TGTGCCAGCGAGCCGACAGGAAATCAGCCCCAGCATTTT.

The chain couples TRBV6-6 to TRBJ2-7; the D is unclear. The CDR3 is 15 residues long. The V end lost 0 bases, the J end lost 1 base, and 10 bases lay between the germline ends. The germline V gene has CDR1 MNHNY and CDR2 SVGAGI (reference sequence). DNA of the CDR3: TGTGCCAGCAGTTACTCGCGTTCTCAATCCTACGAGCAGTACTTC. This gives the protein CASSYSRSQSYEQYF.